The 8 T cell receptor beta chains reported below all come from one sample, sequenced in a study of beta chain features in type 1 diabetes. Expressed TCRB transcripts were sequenced because the isolated RNA had all been reverse transcribed beforehand. Method: immunoSEQ multiplex PCR; TCRdb's copy keeps in-frame clones and lacks some. In the table there are approximately 170,000 clones, 7.5% to 9.5% of which are singletons. Specimen: central memory CD4+ T cells from blood. These receptors were collected from a woman aged 18-35 years in good health.

The chain is built from TRBV7-3 and TRBJ2-2; a possible D gene is TRBD1 (5 bases). The CDR3 has 14 amino acids. The ends were cut back, 8 bases at V and 1 base at J, with 11 bases in the middle. Germline CDR1 and CDR2: SGHTA and FQGTGA. CDR3 residues: CASFLQGNTGELFF. The DNA for the CDR3 is TGTGCCAGCTTCCTTCAGGGGAACACCGGGGAGCTGTTTTTT.

This chain uses TRBV4-3 with TRBJ2-1; D might be TRBD2 (5 bases). Per the germline V gene, CDR1 is LGHNA and CDR2 is YSLEER. The CDR3 is 16 residues long. V was clipped by 5 bases and J by 9 bases, with 23 bases between them. This chain's CDR3 is CASSVRPGSIGSEQFF. The CDR3 bases are TGCGCCAGCAGCGTCCGCCCGGGTAGCATTGGGAGTGAGCAGTTCTTC.

The gene calls are TRBV9 and TRBJ1-2, with D uncertain. Germline V lookup: CDR1 SGDLS, CDR2 YYNGEE. The CDR3 length is 14 residues. The germline V and J ends were trimmed by 0 bases and 4 bases, with 10 bases remaining between them. CDR3 in DNA: TGTGCCAGCAGCGTAGGTGGAGCTCTCTATGGCTACACCTTC. Translated: CASSVGGALYGYTF.

This clone was counted a few times. As DNA, the CDR3 is TGTGCCACTTCGAGCAGGGGGTCGAACACCGGGGAGCTGTTTTTT. It encodes CATSSRGSNTGELFF. The chain recombines TRBV19 with TRBJ2-2, with 7 bases matching TRBD1. Germline CDR1 reads LNHDA; CDR2 reads SQIVND (reference sequence). Trimming at V came to 10 bases and at J to 0 bases, leaving 8 bases not matched to a gene. This CDR3 contains 15 residues. The whole variable domain, remainder taken from reference TRBV19 and TRBJ2-2, is DGGITQSPKYLFRKEGQNVTLSCEQNLNHDAMYWYRQDPGQGLRLIYYSQIVNDFQKGDIAEGYSVSREKKESFPLTVTSAQKNPTAFYLCATSSRGSNTGELFFGEGSRLTVL.

A few counts support this clone. The chain uses TRBV7-3 and TRBJ2-1; 11 nucleotides line up with TRBD2. The J segment lost 8 bases and the V segment lost 0 bases, leaving 3 bases of the junction unmatched. CDR1 and CDR2 from the germline V gene are SGHTA and FQGTGA. This CDR3 comprises 15 residues. The CDR3 DNA reads as TGTGCCAGCAGCTTAACGGCTAGCGGGGGGCATGAGCAGTTCTTC. This encodes CASSLTASGGHEQFF. Complete variable domain (other parts from reference TRBV7-3 and TRBJ2-1): GAGVSQTPSNKVTEKGKYVELRCDPISGHTALYWYRQSLGQGPEFLIYFQGTGAADDSGLPNDRFFAVRPEGSVSTLKIQRTERGDSAVYLCASSLTASGGHEQFFGPGTRLTVL.

This clone was detected a few times. The chain recombines TRBV29-1 with TRBJ1-1, with 8 bases aligning to TRBD1. This CDR3 region has 14 residues. The junction had 12 bases not matched to a gene; V was cut back by 5 bases and J by 7 bases. The V gene's germline CDR1 is SQVTM and CDR2 ANQGSEA. This CDR3 reads CSVLDRTGTNEAFF. DNA for the CDR3: TGCAGCGTTCTAGATCGGACAGGGACGAATGAAGCTTTCTTT.

This clone was counted only a few times. The chain is built from TRBV5-4 and TRBJ2-2, with 11 bases identical to TRBD1. The CDR3 consists of 16 residues. Per germline, CDR1 SGHNT and CDR2 YYREEE (reference sequence). V trimming: 5 bases; J trimming: 7 bases; junction bases outside the gene matches: 10. CDR3 amino acids: CASSIWTGGLNGELFF. The CDR3 nucleotides are TGTGCCAGCAGTATTTGGACAGGGGGCCTTAACGGGGAGCTGTTTTTT.

The rearrangement uses TRBV4-3 and TRBJ2-6; no firm D call. Trimming shortened V by 1 base and J by 4 bases, and 5 bases separated the two germline ends. CDR1 LGHNA and CDR2 YSLEER come from the germline V gene. CDR3 length: 14 residues. CDR3 bases: TGCGCCAGCAGCCAAGCGTCCGGGGCCAACGTCCTGACTTTC. Translating gives CASSQASGANVLTF.